One and the same sample provided the 25 T cell receptor beta chains below, sequenced in a study of T cell changes during pregnancy in multiple sclerosis. Sequencing was performed with immunoSEQ multiplex PCR; in TCRdb, only in-frame clones are kept and a portion is missing. The sample lists about 75,000 clones; roughly 90% were seen once. The sample consisted of peripheral blood, taken in the first trimester of pregnancy. Source of these receptors: a female donor in good health, enrolled as a control in a pregnancy study.

CDR3 coding DNA: TGTGCCAGCAGCTTTAAGGGGTTTGGGGAGACCCAGTACTTC. The encoded protein is CASSFKGFGETQYF. The rearrangement links TRBV7-2 to TRBJ2-5, with D perhaps TRBD1 (5 bases). This CDR3 is 14 amino acids long. CDR1 is SGHTA, CDR2 FQGNSA, per germline. V lost 3 bases to trimming and J lost 5 bases, with 13 bases between them.

There are a few counts of this clone. The chain combines TRBV30 with TRBJ1-5; weak D call: TRBD1 (6 bases). The V gene lost 0 bases and the J gene lost 7 bases, with 10 bases spanning the gap. Germline-derived CDR1 and CDR2 are GTSNPN and SVGIG (reference sequence). The CDR3 has 13 amino acids. The CDR3 DNA reads as TGTGCCTGGAGTGTACACAGGGACCAGCCCCAGCATTTT. Encoded protein: CAWSVHRDQPQHF.

The rearrangement links TRBV12-5 to TRBJ1-1; D gene unclear. The CDR3 sequence is 14 residues long. Deletions cut 1 base from V and 1 base from J, with 7 bases between. Looked up from germline, CDR1 is LGHNT and CDR2 is FRNRAP. The CDR3 here is CASGLGRANTEAFF. The CDR3 DNA follows: TGTGCTAGTGGTTTGGGGAGGGCGAACACTGAAGCTTTCTTT.

V is TRBV5-1 and J is TRBJ2-5; 7 bases align to TRBD2. CDR3 length: 15 residues. The ends lost 4 bases at V and 5 bases at J; junction bases unmatched: 11. CDR1 SGHRS and CDR2 YFSETQ come from the germline V gene. The CDR3 DNA reads TGCGCCAGCAGCGAAGCGGGAACCTTCTGGGAGACCCAGTACTTC. This gives the protein CASSEAGTFWETQYF.

The chain combines TRBV2 with TRBJ2-1; 10 bases are shared with TRBD2. The CDR3 has 14 amino acids. Germline-derived CDR1 and CDR2 are SNHLY and FYNNEI. V dropped 7 bases and J dropped 9; count of bases not matched to a gene: 9. The CDR3 spells CASTPGLAGVEQFF. In nucleotides, the CDR3 is TGTGCCAGCACCCCGGGGCTAGCGGGAGTTGAGCAGTTCTTC.

The chain couples TRBV9 to TRBJ1-1; 8 nucleotides line up with TRBD1. This CDR3 is 12 amino acids long. CDR1 is SGDLS, CDR2 YYNGEE, per germline. Losses at the gene ends were 4 bases for V and 8 bases for J; bases not matched to a gene: 4. CDR3 sequence: CASSYRGTEAFF. The CDR3 nucleotides read TGTGCCAGCAGCTACAGGGGGACGGAAGCTTTCTTT. The full variable domain, completed using reference TRBV9 and TRBJ1-1, is DSGVTQTPKHLITATGQRVTLRCSPRSGDLSVYWYQQSLDQGLQFLIQYYNGEERAKGNILERFSAQQFPDLHSELNLSSLELGDSALYFCASSYRGTEAFFGQGTRLTVV.

The chain is built from TRBV7-2 and TRBJ1-6; 7 bases match TRBD1. In germline, CDR1 is SGHTA, CDR2 FQGNSA. The CDR3 runs to 14 residues. After removal of 4 bases from V and 13 bases from J, the junction contained 10 bases not matched to a gene. CDR3 amino acids: CASSSGQVLVPLHF. The CDR3 nucleotides are TGTGCCAGCAGCTCTGGACAGGTCCTGGTTCCCCTCCACTTT.

The sample holds one count of this clone. V is TRBV14 and J is TRBJ2-1, with 13 bases identical to TRBD2. CDR1 and CDR2 from the germline V gene are SGHDN and FVKESK. Trimming removed 4 bases from V and 4 bases from J; junction bases left unmatched: 7. The CDR3 totals 17 residues. The CDR3 region has the DNA TGTGCCAGCAGCCCGACTAGCGGGGGGTTGTGGTACAATGAGCAGTTCTTC. Residues: CASSPTSGGLWYNEQFF.

This chain joins TRBV19 and TRBJ1-1; D not certain. In germline, CDR1 is LNHDA, CDR2 SQIVND (reference sequence). V was shortened by 7 bases and J by 4 bases, with 19 bases between the two germline ends. This CDR3 spans 15 amino acids. CDR3 nucleotide sequence: TGTGCCAGTACCCCAAGGAGGGTAAGCGGCACTGAAGCTTTCTTT. The encoded protein is CASTPRRVSGTEAFF.

This chain connects TRBV21-1 to TRBJ2-6; TRBD2 was called by the table and not checked on the DNA. TRBV21-1 is described as a pseudogene. The CDR3 is 18 residues long. The CDR3 loop reads CASSPRGRGWSGANVLTF. CDR3 bases: TGTGCCAGCAGCCCGCGGGGACGGGGGTGGTCTGGGGCCAACGTCCTGACTTTC.

The chain carries TRBV19 and TRBJ1-2; 8 nucleotides agree with TRBD1. Germline V gives CDR1 LNHDA, CDR2 SQIVND (reference sequence). V was pared by 7 bases and J by 2 bases, with 9 bases of the junction left unmatched. The CDR3 has 15 residues. In DNA form, the CDR3 reads TGTGCCAGTATACCCAGGGGGCCGAAGAACTATGGCTACACCTTC. This gives the protein CASIPRGPKNYGYTF. The variable domain in full, with the rest retrieved from reference TRBV19 and TRBJ1-2, is DGGITQSPKYLFRKEGQNVTLSCEQNLNHDAMYWYRQDPGQGLRLIYYSQIVNDFQKGDIAEGYSVSREKKESFPLTVTSAQKNPTAFYLCASIPRGPKNYGYTFGSGTRLTVV.

This chain uses TRBV6-6 with TRBJ1-3, with TRBD1 identical over 10 bases. The CDR3 is 15 amino acids. V dropped 6 bases and J dropped 3; count of bases not matched to a gene: 5. Germline CDR1 MNHNY, CDR2 SVGAGI (reference sequence). The CDR3 spells CASSPTGGIGNTIYF. The DNA of the CDR3 is TGTGCCAGCAGCCCGACAGGGGGCATTGGAAACACCATATATTTT.

In its sample, this clone ranks as medium-sized (0.01 to 0.1%). The chain carries TRBV14 and TRBJ1-6; TRBD1 might be the D (5 bases). The CDR3 extends over 14 amino acids. Germline CDR1 SGHDN, CDR2 FVKESK. Between the trimmed V and J ends, which lost 1 base and 7 bases, there was a span of 8 bases. The CDR3 is CASSQGRENSPLHF. The CDR3 nucleotides are TGTGCCAGCAGCCAAGGCAGGGAAAATTCACCCCTCCACTTT.

J is TRBJ1-4 and V is TRBV19, with 7 nucleotides matching TRBD1. Per germline, CDR1 LNHDA and CDR2 SQIVND (reference sequence). The CDR3 loop spans 16 amino acids. The V gene end was trimmed by 7 bases and the J gene end by 8 bases; junction bases not matched to a gene: 16. The CDR3 DNA is TGTGCCAGTACCCCGAGAGGGATGGGCAGGGGGGAAAAACTGTTTTTT. Translating it yields CASTPRGMGRGEKLFF.

This clone was observed once. This rearrangement joins TRBV7-9 to TRBJ2-1; D call uncertain. The V gene's germline CDR1 is SEHNR and CDR2 FQNEAQ (reference sequence). There are 15 residues in the CDR3. Deletions cut 8 bases from V and 0 bases from J, with 14 bases between. CDR3 nucleotide sequence: TGTGCCAGCCTCCCCAGCGCGGCCTCCTACAATGAGCAGTTCTTC. This sequence encodes CASLPSAASYNEQFF.

The chain joins TRBV16 to TRBJ1-5, with D possibly TRBD1 on 5 matching bases. The CDR3 is 15 residues long. CDR1 is KGHSY, CDR2 FQNENV, per germline. Trimming removed 0 bases from V and 4 bases from J, with 10 bases in between. The CDR3, as DNA: TGTGCCAGCAGCCAATCGAGGCAGGGTAATCAGCCCCAGCATTTT. This sequence encodes CASSQSRQGNQPQHF.

The chain has TRBV11-2 and TRBJ1-2; 8 bases agree with TRBD1. Looked up from germline, CDR1 is SGHAT and CDR2 is FQNNGV. V was clipped by 4 bases and J by 6 bases; unmatched bases: 10. CDR3 length: 15 amino acids. DNA of the CDR3: TGTGCCAGCAGCTGGGTGGCAGGGGGCGCGGATGGCTACACCTTC. This sequence encodes CASSWVAGGADGYTF. Drawing the rest from reference TRBV11-2 and TRBJ1-2, the complete variable domain is EAGVAQSPRYKIIEKRQSVAFWCNPISGHATLYWYQQILGQGPKLLIQFQNNGVVDDSQLPKDRFSAERLKGVDSTLKIQPAKLEDSAVYLCASSWVAGGADGYTFGSGTRLTVV.

This chain uses TRBV2 with TRBJ1-1; 7 nucleotides match TRBD1. CDR3 length: 14 amino acids. Germline V lookup: CDR1 SNHLY, CDR2 FYNNEI. J was trimmed by 0 bases and V by 6 bases; bases with no gene match: 4. The CDR3 region is CASSPGQMNTEAFF. The CDR3 DNA reads TGTGCCAGCAGCCCGGGACAGATGAACACTGAAGCTTTCTTT. The full variable domain, in which reference TRBV2 and TRBJ1-1 provide the parts outside the CDR3, is EPEVTQTPSHQVTQMGQEVILRCVPISNHLYFYWYRQILGQKVEFLVSFYNNEISEKSEIFDDQFSVERPDGSNFTLKIRSTKLEDSAMYFCASSPGQMNTEAFFGQGTRLTVV.

The chain combines TRBV7-8 with TRBJ1-1; D is perhaps TRBD1 (5 bases). This CDR3 is 16 amino acids long. V was shortened by 5 bases and J by 1 base, with 17 bases between the two germline ends. The germline V gene has CDR1 SGHVS and CDR2 FQNEAQ. The CDR3 DNA sequence: TGTGCCAGCAGCCCCTTCTCGACAGCCCCGAACACTGAAGCTTTCTTT. Protein sequence: CASSPFSTAPNTEAFF.

The chain couples TRBV6-1 to TRBJ1-1, with unresolved D. V shed 3 bases and J shed 0 bases, with 11 bases lying between them. Germline-derived CDR1 and CDR2 are MNHNS and SASEGT. CDR3 size: 15 residues. CDR3 bases: TGTGCCAGCAGTGATATGGGCCGCATGAACACTGAAGCTTTCTTT. Amino acid sequence: CASSDMGRMNTEAFF.

The chain recombines TRBV11-2 with TRBJ2-3, with 7 bases matching TRBD2. J was trimmed by 5 bases and V by 0 bases; bases with no gene match: 8. Per the germline V gene, CDR1 is SGHAT and CDR2 is FQNNGV. CDR3 length: 16 residues. The CDR3 nucleotides read TGTGCCAGCAGCTTAGAAGCGGGACTGAGGGGAGATACGCAGTATTTT. Protein sequence: CASSLEAGLRGDTQYF.

This clone was recorded only once. J is TRBJ1-1 and V is TRBV28, with D tentatively TRBD1 (5 bases). This CDR3 has 14 residues. V was pared by 4 bases and J by 0 bases, with 9 bases between. The germline CDR1 and CDR2 sequences are MDHEN and SYDVKM. DNA of the CDR3: TGTGCCAGCAGTTCCCAGGGTTTGAACACTGAAGCTTTCTTT. Protein: CASSSQGLNTEAFF. Using reference TRBV28 and TRBJ1-1 for the parts outside the CDR3, the full variable domain is DVKVTQSSRYLVKRTGEKVFLECVQDMDHENMFWYRQDPGLGLRLIYFSYDVKMKEKGDIPEGYSVSREKKERFSLILESASTNQTSMYLCASSSQGLNTEAFFGQGTRLTVV.

This chain connects TRBV30 to TRBJ2-1; D remains unclear. The germline V gene encodes CDR1 GTSNPN and CDR2 SVGIG (reference sequence). V was clipped by 1 base and J by 9 bases, with 10 bases between them. The length of the CDR3 is 12 residues. The CDR3 sequence: CAWSEIEPEQFF. The CDR3 DNA sequence: TGTGCCTGGAGTGAAATAGAGCCTGAGCAGTTCTTC.

The chain couples TRBV5-1 to TRBJ2-7, with D possibly being TRBD1 (6 bases). The germline V gene encodes CDR1 SGHRS and CDR2 YFSETQ. With 2 bases removed from V and 9 bases from J, the gap between germline ends came to 12 bases. This CDR3 is 12 amino acids long. CDR3 loop: CASSLQGRGQYF. In DNA form, the CDR3 reads TGCGCCAGCAGCTTACAGGGACGGGGGCAGTACTTC.

This clone was counted a single time. The chain combines TRBV2 with TRBJ1-4; D unclear. The V gene's germline CDR1 is SNHLY and CDR2 FYNNEI. V shed 8 bases and J shed 5 bases, with 18 bases lying between them. CDR3 length: 15 residues. CDR3 nucleotide sequence: TGTGCCAGCCGGCCCCTCCGGGGTGCCAATGAAAAACTGTTTTTT. Translated, it gives CASRPLRGANEKLFF.